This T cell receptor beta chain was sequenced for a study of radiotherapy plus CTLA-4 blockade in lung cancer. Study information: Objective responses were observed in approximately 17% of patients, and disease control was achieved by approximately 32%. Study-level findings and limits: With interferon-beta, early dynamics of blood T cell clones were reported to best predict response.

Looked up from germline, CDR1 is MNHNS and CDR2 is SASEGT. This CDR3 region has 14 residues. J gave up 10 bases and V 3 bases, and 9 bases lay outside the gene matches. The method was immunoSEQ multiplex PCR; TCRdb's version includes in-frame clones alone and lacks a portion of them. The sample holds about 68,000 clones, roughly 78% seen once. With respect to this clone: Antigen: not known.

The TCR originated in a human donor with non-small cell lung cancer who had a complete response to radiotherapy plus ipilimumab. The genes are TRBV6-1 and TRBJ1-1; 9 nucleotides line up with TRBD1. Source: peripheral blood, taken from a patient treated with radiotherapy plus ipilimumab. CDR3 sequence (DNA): TGTGCCAGCAGTGATCTGGTGCCGGGACAGGGAGCTTTCTTT. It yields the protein CASSDLVPGQGAFF.